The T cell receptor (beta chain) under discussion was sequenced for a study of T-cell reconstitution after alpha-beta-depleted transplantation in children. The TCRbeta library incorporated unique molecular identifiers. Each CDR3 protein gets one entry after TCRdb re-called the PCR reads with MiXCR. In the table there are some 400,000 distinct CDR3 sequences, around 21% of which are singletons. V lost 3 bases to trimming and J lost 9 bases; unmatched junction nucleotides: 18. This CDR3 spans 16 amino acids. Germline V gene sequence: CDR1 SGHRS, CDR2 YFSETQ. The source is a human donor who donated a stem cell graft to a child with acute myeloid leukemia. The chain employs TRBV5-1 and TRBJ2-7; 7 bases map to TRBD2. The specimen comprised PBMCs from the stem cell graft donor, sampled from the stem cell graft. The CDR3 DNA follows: TGCGCCAGCAGCTCCACCGGGACTATCGTGACCTCAGGGCAGTACTTC. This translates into CASSSTGTIVTSGQYF. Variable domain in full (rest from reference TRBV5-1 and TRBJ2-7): KAGVTQTPRYLIKTRGQQVTLSCSPISGHRSVSWYQQTPGQGLQFLFEYFSETQRNKGNFPGRFSGRQFSNSRSEMNVSTLELGDSALYLCASSSTGTIVTSGQYFGPGTRLTVT.